The sequence of this TCR beta chain was determined in a study of CD8+ T cells in alopecia areata. In germline, CDR1 is SNHLY, CDR2 FYNNEI. V lost 8 bases to trimming and J lost 6 bases; unmatched junction nucleotides: 9. The length of the CDR3 is 14 residues. Investigators isolated RNA and reverse transcribed it into cDNA to act as the sequencing template. Some clones are missing from TCRdb's copy, which holds only in-frame ones; the method was immunoSEQ multiplex PCR. Of 150,000 to 200,000 clones listed, roughly two thirds are singletons. Treatment meaning: oral pan-JAK inhibitor, 5-10 mg twice daily. It was from alopecia areata patients that lesional scalp punch biopsies and peripheral blood were collected.

The receptor was isolated from a human donor with alopecia areata. The J gene is TRBJ2-5, the V gene TRBV2; TRBD2 aligns across 10 bases. Material: CD4+ T cells sorted from blood, obtained at week 4, from a patient treated with tofacitinib. CDR3 protein: CASGRTSGRQTQYF. CDR3 sequence (DNA): TGTGCCAGCGGTAGGACTAGCGGCAGGCAGACCCAGTACTTC.